What follows is one T cell receptor (beta chain) and its context. The target antigen is unknown. This specimen comes from a study of chemoradiotherapy in HPV16-positive cancers. The overall study: A couple of HPV16-positive patients' cells yielded candidate HPV-specific clones and common motifs. Notes on the study in general: Non-HPV-specific T cells did not expand in tumors during treatment, whereas candidate HPV-specific clones and E7-related motifs did. The functional HPV-specific definition rests on just two HPV16-positive patients.

Samples were taken several times over chemoradiotherapy. This table comes from immunoSEQ multiplex PCR, and its TCRdb copy is limited to in-frame clones, with some not included. The sample includes several thousand clones, approximately 90% of them seen just once. The CDR3 sequence is 16 residues long. The junction had 11 bases not matched to a gene; V was cut back by 5 bases and J by 4 bases. Germline V gene data show CDR1 as SEHNR and CDR2 as FQNEAQ (reference sequence). The chain recombines TRBV7-9 with TRBJ2-7; 10 bases agree with TRBD1. Sequencing was performed on tumor tissue, taken from a patient who underwent chemoradiotherapy. The TCR was taken from a human donor with HPV-associated anogenital cancer. CDR3 in amino acids: CASSPSRGQGVYEQYF. The CDR3 DNA follows: TGTGCCAGCAGCCCTTCTCGTGGACAGGGGGTTTACGAGCAGTACTTC. Using reference TRBV7-9 and TRBJ2-7 for the parts outside the CDR3, the full variable domain is DTGVSQNPRHKITKRGQNVTFRCDPISEHNRLYWYRQTLGQGPEFLTYFQNEAQLEKSRLLSDRFSAERPKGSFSTLEIQRTEQGDSAMYLCASSPSRGQGVYEQYFGPGTRLTVT.